This entry is about one T cell receptor beta chain. Antigen: not known. The entry originates in a study of CD8 T cells in Susac syndrome. Study-level findings and limits: The number of individuals included in the study's TCR sequencing and HLA analysis was acknowledged as relatively small.

This CDR3 contains 13 residues. The germline V and J ends were trimmed by 1 base and 11 bases, with 17 bases remaining between them. Germline CDR1 DFQATT, CDR2 SNEGSKA (reference sequence). Random hexamers were used to reverse transcribe an amount of about 0.45 to 1 ug RNA. Multiplex PCR with immunoSEQ amplified the TCR beta CDR3 across 54 Vbeta and 13 Jbeta. TCRdb itself ran the immunoSEQ multiplex PCR reads through MiXCR, one entry per CDR3 protein. Counted here are a few hundred thousand distinct CDR3 sequences, over 90% occurring once; the ten biggest clones make up just over 0.08%. Sequencing of TCR beta was carried out in blood CD8+ and CD4+ T cells. Those who served as multiple sclerosis controls were treatment-naive patients with stable or active relapsing-remitting disease.

Sequenced: CD4+ T cells from PBMCs. This sequence was found in a human donor with multiple sclerosis. The chain joins TRBV20-1 to TRBJ1-1; tentative D call: TRBD1 (5 bases). The CDR3 loop reads CSARVRRGDGAFF. The CDR3 DNA sequence: TGCAGTGCTAGAGTCAGGAGGGGAGATGGGGCTTTCTTT.